What follows describes a single T cell receptor beta chain. This record belongs to a study of identifying expanded T cells in peripheral blood. With 1 base removed from V and 6 bases from J, the gap between germline ends came to 10 bases. Germline V gives CDR1 ENHRY, CDR2 SYGVKD. CDR3 length: 13 amino acids. The data were produced by immunoSEQ multiplex PCR, yet TCRdb's version contains in-frame clones alone and is incomplete. This sample has some 95,000 clones, with about 86% found just once. The chain employs TRBV10-3 and TRBJ2-7; D perhaps matches TRBD1 (6 bases). The receptor was isolated from a person aged 18-69 years in good health. Sequences were obtained from blood. CDR3 nucleotide sequence: TGTGCCATCAGTGAGTATGGGGGCGGCGAGCAGTACTTC. Protein product: CAISEYGGGEQYF.